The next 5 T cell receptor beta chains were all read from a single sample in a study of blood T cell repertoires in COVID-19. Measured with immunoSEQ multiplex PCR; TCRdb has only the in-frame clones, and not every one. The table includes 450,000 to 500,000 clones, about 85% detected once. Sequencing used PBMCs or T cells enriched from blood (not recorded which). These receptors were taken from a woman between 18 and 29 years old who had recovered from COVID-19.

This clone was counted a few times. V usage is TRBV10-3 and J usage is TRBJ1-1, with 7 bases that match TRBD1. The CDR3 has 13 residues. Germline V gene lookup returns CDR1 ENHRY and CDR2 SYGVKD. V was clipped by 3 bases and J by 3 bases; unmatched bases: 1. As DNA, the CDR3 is TGTGCCATCAGTGAAGGGACAGACACTGAAGCTTTCTTT. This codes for CAISEGTDTEAFF.

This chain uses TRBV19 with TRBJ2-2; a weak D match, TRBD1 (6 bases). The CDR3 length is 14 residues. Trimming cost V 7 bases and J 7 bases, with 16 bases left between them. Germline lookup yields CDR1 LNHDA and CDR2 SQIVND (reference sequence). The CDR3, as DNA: TGTGCCAGTACCCGATCACAGGGAAACGGGGAGCTGTTTTTT. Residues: CASTRSQGNGELFF.

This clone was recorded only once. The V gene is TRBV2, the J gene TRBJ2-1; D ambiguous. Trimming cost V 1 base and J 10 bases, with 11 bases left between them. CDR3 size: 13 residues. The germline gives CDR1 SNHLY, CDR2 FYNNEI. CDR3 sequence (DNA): TGTGCCAGCAGTGAAGGTACGAATCGGGAGCAGTTCTTC. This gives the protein CASSEGTNREQFF.

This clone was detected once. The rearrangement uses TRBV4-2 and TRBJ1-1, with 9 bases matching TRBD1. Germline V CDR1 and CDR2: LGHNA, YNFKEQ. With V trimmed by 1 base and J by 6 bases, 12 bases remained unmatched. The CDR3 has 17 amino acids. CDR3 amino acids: CASSQGDRDGYFPEAFF. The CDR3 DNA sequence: TGTGCCAGCAGCCAAGGGGACAGGGACGGCTATTTCCCTGAAGCTTTCTTT.

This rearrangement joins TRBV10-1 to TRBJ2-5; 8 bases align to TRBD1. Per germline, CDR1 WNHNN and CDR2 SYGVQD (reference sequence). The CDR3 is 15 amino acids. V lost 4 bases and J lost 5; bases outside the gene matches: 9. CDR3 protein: CASSVVAGGAETQYF. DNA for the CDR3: TGCGCCAGCAGTGTCGTTGCAGGGGGCGCGGAGACCCAGTACTTC.